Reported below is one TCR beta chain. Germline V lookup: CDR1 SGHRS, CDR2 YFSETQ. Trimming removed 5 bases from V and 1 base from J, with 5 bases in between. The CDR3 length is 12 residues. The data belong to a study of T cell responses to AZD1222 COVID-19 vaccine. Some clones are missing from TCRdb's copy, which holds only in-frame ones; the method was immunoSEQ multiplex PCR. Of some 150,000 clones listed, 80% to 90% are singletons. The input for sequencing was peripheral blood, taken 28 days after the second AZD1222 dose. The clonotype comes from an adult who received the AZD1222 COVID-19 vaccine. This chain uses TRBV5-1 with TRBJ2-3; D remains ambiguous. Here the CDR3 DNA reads TGCGCCAGCAGTAGTCGCACAGATACGCAGTATTTT. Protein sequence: CASSSRTDTQYF.